This TCR beta chain was identified in a study of T cell clones after liver transplantation. Study-wide context: TCRbeta sequencing after a pre-transplant mixed lymphocyte reaction identified graft-donor-reactive clones, later tracked in post-transplant blood. Graft-donor-reactive sequences were compared with third-party-reactive TCRbeta sequences from pre-transplant mixed lymphocyte reactions. Patients counted as tolerant after at least one year off all immunosuppression, enzymes not exceeding twice normal.

Worth noting for this clone: Its antigen is still unknown.

Overall study findings and caveats: Circulating graft-donor-reactive CD4 TCRbeta sequences fell significantly post-transplant in 5 of 8 subjects.

Repertoires were generated with immunoSEQ multiplex PCR, while TCRdb's copy carries only in-frame clones and drops some. The repertoire has 7,000 to 9,500 clones, roughly 80% of them found once; the top ten carry 56%. Germline V CDR1 and CDR2: GTSNPN, SVGIG (reference sequence). Between the trimmed V and J ends, which lost 3 bases and 3 bases, there was a span of 23 bases. The CDR3 extends over 17 amino acids. This clonotype originated in a human patient who received a liver transplant. A subset of T cells may come from the graft donor. Sample: CD8+ T cells from blood, taken at the 22-month timepoint. The V call is TRBV30, the J call TRBJ1-2; possible D gene TRBD1, 6 bases. The DNA for the CDR3 is TGTGCCTGGAGCCTCGGAACACCCACAGGGTTGGACTATGGCTACACCTTC. It codes for CAWSLGTPTGLDYGYTF. Complete variable domain (other parts from reference TRBV30 and TRBJ1-2): SQTIHQWPATLVQPVGSPLSLECTVEGTSNPNLYWYRQAAGRGLQLLFYSVGIGQISSEVPQNLSASRPQDRQFILSSKKLLLSDSGFYLCAWSLGTPTGLDYGYTFGSGTRLTVV.